The T cell receptor (beta chain) under discussion was sequenced for a study of cytomegalovirus exposure and HLA in healthy donors. V shed 4 bases and J shed 2 bases, with 18 bases lying between them. The CDR3 has 16 residues. Per the germline V gene, CDR1 is SGDLS and CDR2 is YYNGEE. Study-level findings and limits: Likely technical artifact: a cluster of highly shared sequence variants.

PCR employed 60 Vbeta and 13 Jbeta primers. The table came from immunoSEQ multiplex PCR; TCRdb's copy has only in-frame clones and leaves some out. In all, the sample yields 60,000 to 70,000 clones. A word on this clone: Antigen: not known.

Material: PBMCs. This TCR was sampled from a man aged 30-40 years in good health and CMV-seropositive. V is TRBV9 and J is TRBJ2-5, with D perhaps matching TRBD1 (6 bases). The CDR3 protein is CASSPEGVLGQETQYF. CDR3 DNA: TGTGCCAGCAGCCCCGAGGGGGTCTTAGGGCAAGAGACCCAGTACTTC.